The T cell receptor (beta chain) under discussion was sequenced for a study of CD8+CD57+ T cells in acquired aplastic anemia. Flow cytometry had shown expanded CD8+CD57+ cells in the patients chosen for sequencing. Prior therapy had not been administered to any patient at the time of blood sampling. There are 15 residues in the CDR3. V was clipped by 7 bases and J by 4 bases; unmatched bases: 13. Germline V gives CDR1 SQVTM, CDR2 ANQGSEA. CDR3 and TCR beta VDJ profiling relied on a genomic DNA template. TCRdb re-analysed the reads in MiXCR, keeping a single row per CDR3 protein. The sample has 220,000 or so distinct CDR3 sequences; about 60% are singletons.

The rearrangement uses TRBV29-1 and TRBJ1-2; 9 bases are a match to TRBD1. The source material was sorted CD4+, CD8+, or CD8+CD57+ T cells (not recorded which) from PBMCs. The TCR sequence derives from a human donor with aplastic anemia. The CDR3 DNA follows: TGCAGCGCTCCGAATCCGACAGGGGGGTTCTATGGCTACACCTTC. Amino acids: CSAPNPTGGFYGYTF.